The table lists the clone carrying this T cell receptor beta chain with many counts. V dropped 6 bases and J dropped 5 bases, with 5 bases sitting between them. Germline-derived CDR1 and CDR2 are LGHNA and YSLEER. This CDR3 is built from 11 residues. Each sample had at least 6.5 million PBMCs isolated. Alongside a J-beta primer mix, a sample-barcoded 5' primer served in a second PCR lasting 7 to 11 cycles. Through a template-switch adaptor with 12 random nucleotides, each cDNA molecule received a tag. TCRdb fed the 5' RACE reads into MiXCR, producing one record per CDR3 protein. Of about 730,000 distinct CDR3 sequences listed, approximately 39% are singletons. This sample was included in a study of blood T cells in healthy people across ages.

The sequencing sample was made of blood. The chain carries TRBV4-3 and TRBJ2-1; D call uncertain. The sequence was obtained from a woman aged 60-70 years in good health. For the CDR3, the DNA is TGCGCCAGCAGGGGTAACAATGAGCAGTTCTTC. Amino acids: CASRGNNEQFF.